Given below is one T cell receptor beta chain in context. The record originates from a study of blood T cell repertoires in COVID-19. Original processing notes: Reference gene primer amplification gave estimated nucleated cell counts. The table came from immunoSEQ multiplex PCR; TCRdb's copy has only in-frame clones and leaves some out. V and J calls and clone size follow that table, whereas D and trimming were derived from the DNA. Of hundreds of thousands of clones in the sample, around 80% were seen once. Germline CDR1 and CDR2: ENHRY and SYGVKD. After removal of 5 bases from V and 7 bases from J, the junction contained 3 bases not matched to a gene. CDR3 size: 14 residues.

V usage is TRBV10-3 and J usage is TRBJ1-6; TRBD1 matches 9 bases. The source of this sequence is an older man with acute or convalescent COVID-19. The sample taken for sequencing was peripheral blood. CDR3 region: CAISRDRENSPLHF. The CDR3 nucleotides are TGTGCCATCAGTAGGGACAGGGAAAATTCACCCCTCCACTTT.